This TCR beta chain is from a study of cytomegalovirus exposure and HLA in healthy donors. Findings and limits, study-wide: In terms of immune exposure information, only CMV serostatus was available. Sequencing depth across donors, presence/absence analyses assumed, was roughly uniform. Sequencing likely produced, as an artifact, a cluster of highly shared sequence variants. With DRB1 most and HLA-C fewest, TCR association rates differed between HLA loci in a later analysis.

Trimming pared 2 bases from V and 8 bases from J, leaving 9 bases between. There are 12 residues in the CDR3. The germline gives CDR1 MNHNS, CDR2 SASEGT. This clone was detected a few times. Its antigen is still unknown. PCR was performed using 60 Vbeta and 13 Jbeta primers. Clones were sequenced by immunoSEQ multiplex PCR, and TCRdb holds only the in-frame ones, with some missing. The sample contains about 200,000 clones, approximately 70% of which appear only once. Sequenced: PBMCs. The chain links TRBV6-1 to TRBJ2-5; D remains ambiguous. The receptor was isolated from a man in his forties in good health and CMV-seropositive. The CDR3 coding sequence is TGTGCCAGCAGTGAACGTGCGTCTACCCAGTACTTC. Translating it yields CASSERASTQYF.